This T cell receptor (beta chain) derives from a study of human T cells and chemical hapten exposure. A single record per CDR3 protein comes from TCRdb applying MiXCR to the RACE reads. In the table there are tens of thousands of distinct CDR3 sequences, around a tenth of which are singletons. Germline V gene sequence: CDR1 SGHRS, CDR2 YFSETQ. The germline V and J ends were trimmed by 3 bases and 1 base, with 13 bases remaining between them. This CDR3 comprises 15 residues. The sample's time point: patch test 2, 6 weeks after DPC sensitization. The treatment denotes: therapeutic diphenylcyclopropenone sensitization with weekly scalp DPC. The study enrolled 18 to 70-year-old alopecia patients suitable for DPC. This clonotype was recorded many times.

The source was whole blood, collected in connection with sensitization to the hapten diphenylcyclopropenone (DPC). This chain joins TRBV5-1 and TRBJ1-1, with a weak D call TRBD1 (5 bases). This sequence was found in a man aged 25-40 years with alopecia areata. Some clones in this sample may be carry-over from other donors' samples. The chain's CDR3 is CASSSLGVGNTEAFF. The DNA of the CDR3 is TGCGCCAGCAGCTCGCTGGGGGTGGGGAACACTGAAGCTTTCTTT.